This T cell receptor beta chain was captured in a study of blood T cell repertoires in COVID-19. Whole-study context: COVID-19 samples collected from the United States, Italy and Spain covered acute and convalescent phases. In each case, the material was cDNA or gDNA derived from T cells, B-cell-depleted T cells, or PBMCs.

Source study methods: Estimates of nucleated cell counts were drawn from the amplification of reference gene primers. Clones were sequenced by immunoSEQ multiplex PCR, and TCRdb holds only the in-frame ones, with some missing. V and J calls and clone size are as listed in that table; D and trimming were resolved from the DNA. Of 150,000 to 200,000 clones listed, under 85% are singletons. CDR1 is KGHSH, CDR2 LQKENI, per germline. The CDR3 runs 18 residues. V dropped 6 bases and J dropped 9 bases, with 27 bases sitting between them. Only one count was recorded for this clone. The TCR sequence derives from a man aged 60-69 years with active or convalescent COVID-19. The specimen sequenced was peripheral blood. The genes are TRBV18 and TRBJ1-6, with D maybe TRBD1 (6 bases). The CDR3 here is CASSPFEGGKHPTSPLHF. The CDR3, as DNA: TGTGCCAGCTCGCCATTTGAGGGGGGGAAACACCCAACTTCACCCCTCCACTTT.